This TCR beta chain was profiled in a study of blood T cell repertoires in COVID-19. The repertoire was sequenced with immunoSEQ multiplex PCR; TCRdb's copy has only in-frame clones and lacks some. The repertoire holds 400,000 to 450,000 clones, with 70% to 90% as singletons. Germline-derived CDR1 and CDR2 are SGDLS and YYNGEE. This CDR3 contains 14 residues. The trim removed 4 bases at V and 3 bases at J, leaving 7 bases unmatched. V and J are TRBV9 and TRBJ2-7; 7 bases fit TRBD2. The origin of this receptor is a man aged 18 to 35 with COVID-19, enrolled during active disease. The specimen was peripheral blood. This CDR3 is CASSLDGGGYEQYF. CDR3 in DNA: TGTGCCAGCAGCCTAGATGGGGGGGGCTACGAGCAGTACTTC.